Each of the 22 T cell receptor beta chains below was sequenced from the same sample in a study of shared clonotypes between healthy human individuals. Method: immunoSEQ multiplex PCR; TCRdb's copy keeps in-frame clones and lacks some. Of a few million clones in the sample, 90% to 95% were seen once. The sequenced sample consisted of naive CD4+ T cells sorted from blood. Subset in this sample: CD45RA+ positively selected. The receptors here all came from a man between 18 and 35 years old in good health.

V usage is TRBV5-1 and J usage is TRBJ1-4, with TRBD1 matching over 7 bases. This CDR3 is built from 14 residues. The V and J ends lost 8 bases and 2 bases, in that order; junction bases with no gene match: 6. Germline V gene data show CDR1 as SGHRS and CDR2 as YFSETQ. For the CDR3, the DNA is TGCGCCAGAACAGGGGAGTCGACTAATGAAAAACTGTTTTTT. As protein: CARTGESTNEKLFF.

The rearrangement links TRBV7-9 to TRBJ2-4, with D tentatively TRBD1 or TRBD2 (5 bases each). Germline V lookup: CDR1 SEHNR, CDR2 FQNEAQ (reference sequence). CDR3 length: 15 amino acids. The germline V and J ends were trimmed by 5 bases and 8 bases, with 19 bases remaining between them. The CDR3 region has the DNA TGTGCCAGCAGCCCCCCCAAGGGGAGTGGAGACATTCAGTACTTC. It codes for CASSPPKGSGDIQYF.

This clone came up once. The V and J genes are TRBV7-2 and TRBJ2-7; tentative D call: TRBD2 (6 bases). The CDR3 has 13 residues. The V gene lost 5 bases and the J gene lost 6 bases, with 14 bases spanning the gap. Germline assignment: CDR1 SGHTA and CDR2 FQGNSA. This CDR3 reads CASSDRLDPEQYF. The CDR3 region has the DNA TGTGCCAGCAGCGACAGACTAGACCCCGAGCAGTACTTC.

About this clone: Distinct nucleotide sequences in the sample also encode this CDR3. The chain uses TRBV27 and TRBJ1-3; D gene ambiguous. Germline CDR1 reads MNHEY; CDR2 reads SMNVEV (reference sequence). The CDR3 runs to 13 residues. Trimming pared 5 bases from V and 1 base from J, leaving 6 bases between. In nucleotides, the CDR3 is TGTGCCAGCAGTCGGATTTCTGGAAACACCATATATTTT. Amino acids: CASSRISGNTIYF.

Here the CDR3 DNA reads TGTGCCAGCAGCTTTATATCCTACAATGAGCAGTTCTTC. Protein sequence: CASSFISYNEQFF. This chain joins TRBV5-4 and TRBJ2-1; D is unclear. Germline V gene sequence: CDR1 SGHNT, CDR2 YYREEE (reference sequence). The CDR3 extends over 13 amino acids. Between the trimmed V and J ends, which lost 2 bases and 1 base, there was a span of 4 bases. Variable domain in full (rest from reference TRBV5-4 and TRBJ2-1): ETGVTQSPTHLIKTRGQQVTLRCSSQSGHNTVSWYQQALGQGPQFIFQYYREEENGRGNFPPRFSGLQFPNYSSELNVNALELDDSALYLCASSFISYNEQFFGPGTRLTVL.

V gene TRBV10-3 combines with J gene TRBJ2-1; 15 bases agree with TRBD2. V dropped 6 bases and J dropped 0; count of bases not matched to a gene: 6. Germline V gives CDR1 ENHRY, CDR2 SYGVKD. The CDR3 spans 18 residues. Here the CDR3 reads CAISGGLAGGNSYNEQFF. The CDR3 region has the DNA TGTGCCATCAGCGGCGGACTAGCGGGGGGGAACTCCTACAATGAGCAGTTCTTC.

Notes on this clone: The junction departs from germline at one end; a sequencing error may be responsible. This chain uses TRBV5-1 with TRBJ2-1; possible D gene TRBD2, 7 bases. This CDR3 is built from 15 residues. In germline, CDR1 is SGHRS, CDR2 YFSETQ. CDR3 sequence: CASNLGGAPHNEQFF. The CDR3, as DNA: TGCGCCAGCAACTTGGGGGGGGCTCCCCACAATGAGCAGTTCTTC.

The chain has TRBV19 and TRBJ1-5, with 7 bases that match TRBD1. The CDR3 is 12 residues long. Germline CDR1 is LNHDA and CDR2 is SQIVND (reference sequence). The V gene end was trimmed by 7 bases and the J gene end by 13 bases; junction bases not matched to a gene: 10. The CDR3 nucleotides are TGTGCCAGTACCTCTACAGGGGCCGGTCAGCATTTT. Translation: CASTSTGAGQHF.

The J gene is TRBJ2-3, the V gene TRBV5-1; 10 positions agree with TRBD2. Germline V gene lookup returns CDR1 SGHRS and CDR2 YFSETQ. There are 18 residues in the CDR3. J gave up 1 base and V 0 bases, and 8 bases lay outside the gene matches. The CDR3 nucleotides read TGCGCCAGCAGCTTGGATTGGGTCACTAGCGGGGGCACAGATACGCAGTATTTT. Amino acid sequence: CASSLDWVTSGGTDTQYF.

The chain is built from TRBV5-5 and TRBJ1-3, with TRBD1 matching over 8 bases. Trimming took 0 bases from V and 2 from J; bases not matched to a gene: 4. This CDR3 has 16 amino acids. The germline gives CDR1 SGHKS, CDR2 YYEKEE (reference sequence). The chain's CDR3 is CASSLVGQGAGNTIYF. In DNA, the CDR3 is TGTGCCAGCAGCTTGGTAGGACAGGGAGCTGGAAACACCATATATTTT.

The V gene is TRBV5-6, the J gene TRBJ2-1; D may match TRBD1 or TRBD2 (6 bases each). Trimming removed 3 bases from V and 7 bases from J, with 8 bases in between. The germline gives CDR1 SGHDT, CDR2 YYEEEE. The CDR3 is 12 amino acids. Here the CDR3 DNA reads TGTGCCAGCAGCTGGAGGGGGAATGAGCAGTTCTTC. Residues: CASSWRGNEQFF. The entire variable domain, with the rest obtained from reference TRBV5-6 and TRBJ2-1, is as follows: DAGVTQSPTHLIKTRGQQVTLRCSPKSGHDTVSWYQQALGQGPQFIFQYYEEEERQRGNFPDRFSGHQFPNYSSELNVNALLLGDSALYLCASSWRGNEQFFGPGTRLTVL.

The rearrangement uses TRBV4-1 and TRBJ2-7; TRBD2 might be the D (6 bases). V shed 0 bases and J shed 2 bases, with 14 bases lying between them. The CDR3 contains 16 residues. Germline assignment: CDR1 MGHRA and CDR2 YSYEKL. The CDR3 sequence: CASSQDYGGSPYEQYF. CDR3 nucleotides: TGCGCCAGCAGCCAAGATTACGGGGGAAGTCCCTACGAGCAGTACTTC.

The rearrangement links TRBV30 to TRBJ2-1, with TRBD1 as a possible D gene (6 bases). The germline V and J ends were trimmed by 0 bases and 6 bases, with 21 bases remaining between them. Germline-derived CDR1 and CDR2 are GTSNPN and SVGIG (reference sequence). The CDR3 is 17 residues long. The CDR3 here is CAWSVVRTDRSVNEQFF. In nucleotides, the CDR3 is TGTGCCTGGAGTGTTGTGAGGACAGACAGGTCAGTCAATGAGCAGTTCTTC.

V is TRBV2 and J is TRBJ2-5, with D perhaps matching TRBD1 (6 bases). The end of the DNA fits TRBJ2-7 better, so the J call may be wrong. The CDR3 consists of 13 residues. Germline values: CDR1 SNHLY, CDR2 FYNNEI. CDR3 sequence (DNA): TGTGCCAGCAGTCCTACAGGGACCTACGAGCAGTACTTC. It codes for CASSPTGTYEQYF.

The genes are TRBV30 and TRBJ1-5, with unresolved D. Germline-derived CDR1 and CDR2 are GTSNPN and SVGIG (reference sequence). This CDR3 contains 13 residues. V was pared by 3 bases and J by 5 bases, with 11 bases between. In DNA, the CDR3 is TGTGCCTGGAGGGCGCGGACTGATCAGCCCCAGCATTTT. It codes for CAWRARTDQPQHF.

The chain links TRBV6-4 to TRBJ1-4, with 10 bases fitting TRBD1. The CDR3 runs to 13 residues. CDR1 and CDR2 from the germline V gene are MRHNA and SNTAGT. J was trimmed by 7 bases and V by 6 bases; bases with no gene match: 2. CDR3 sequence: CASSRDRGEKLFF. As DNA, the CDR3 is TGTGCCAGCAGCCGGGACAGGGGTGAAAAACTGTTTTTT.

The chain has TRBV7-2 and TRBJ2-4; 8 nucleotides agree with TRBD2. J was trimmed by 0 bases and V by 1 base; bases with no gene match: 8. The CDR3 spans 18 residues. The germline CDR1 and CDR2 sequences are SGHTA and FQGNSA. This chain's CDR3 is CASSLVMLAGKAKNIQYF. The CDR3 nucleotides read TGTGCCAGCAGCTTAGTAATGCTAGCGGGTAAAGCCAAAAACATTCAGTACTTC.

In this sample, this clone turned up once. V usage is TRBV11-3 and J usage is TRBJ2-7, with D possibly TRBD2 on 5 matching bases. This CDR3 is built from 13 residues. Germline V gene lookup returns CDR1 SGHNT and CDR2 YENEEA. The V end lost 1 base, the J end lost 3 bases, and 7 bases lay between the germline ends. CDR3 coding DNA: TGTGCCAGCAGCTTAGTAGAGGGCTACGAGCAGTACTTC. Translated, it gives CASSLVEGYEQYF.

This chain joins TRBV2 and TRBJ2-1; D is unresolved. The CDR3 loop spans 15 amino acids. Germline V gives CDR1 SNHLY, CDR2 FYNNEI. V was clipped by 5 bases and J by 0 bases, with 11 bases between them. The CDR3, as DNA: TGTGCCAGCAGTCTACTAACCAGCTCCTACAATGAGCAGTTCTTC. Encoded protein: CASSLLTSSYNEQFF.

The chain has TRBV9 and TRBJ2-1; 12 nucleotides align to TRBD2. The V and J ends lost 4 bases and 9 bases, in that order; junction bases with no gene match: 11. In germline, CDR1 is SGDLS, CDR2 YYNGEE. CDR3 size: 16 residues. The CDR3 DNA follows: TGTGCCAGCAGCCTCTCTCTCGGACTAGCGGGAACTGAGCAGTTCTTC. It yields the protein CASSLSLGLAGTEQFF.

The chain has TRBV30 and TRBJ1-5; D is possibly TRBD1 (5 bases). Trimming took off 0 bases at V and 0 bases at J, with 12 bases between the two ends. Germline CDR1 reads GTSNPN; CDR2 reads SVGIG (reference sequence). The CDR3 totals 16 residues. The DNA for the CDR3 is TGTGCCTGGAGTGTAGGGGCGGCATTTAGCAATCAGCCCCAGCATTTT. It specifies CAWSVGAAFSNQPQHF.

V is TRBV7-6 and J is TRBJ2-5; D uncertain. This CDR3 is 17 amino acids long. Looked up from germline, CDR1 is SGHVS and CDR2 is FNYEAQ. Trimming took 1 base from V and 2 from J, leaving 17 bases between them. The CDR3 is CASSLGDWGFEQETQYF. The CDR3 DNA reads TGTGCCAGCAGCTTAGGGGATTGGGGTTTTGAGCAAGAGACCCAGTACTTC.